Presented here are 16 T cell receptor beta chains from one specimen sequenced in a study of OX40 agonist ivuxolimab in advanced cancers. Profiling relied on immunoSEQ multiplex PCR, and the TCRdb table lists in-frame clones only, not all of them. The top ten clones hold approximately 5% of a sample with about 72,000 clones, approximately 84% of them seen once. Sequences were derived from CD4+ or CD8+ T cells sorted from blood, sampled in a trial of the OX40 agonist ivuxolimab. These receptors were obtained from an adult with an advanced solid tumor such as melanoma, head and neck, liver or kidney cancer.

The chain is built from TRBV2 and TRBJ2-4; D gene ambiguous. Per the germline V gene, CDR1 is SNHLY and CDR2 is FYNNEI. Trimming left V 0 bases short and J 14 bases short, with 8 bases between. This CDR3 has 11 residues. CDR3 residues: CASSEALREYF. The DNA of the CDR3 is TGTGCCAGCAGTGAAGCGCTTCGTGAGTACTTC.

The chain recombines TRBV6-5 with TRBJ2-2; D remains unclear. The CDR3 consists of 15 residues. Germline CDR1 and CDR2: MNHEY and SVGAGI. Trimming took off 7 bases at V and 8 bases at J, with 20 bases between the two ends. The CDR3 coding sequence is TGTGCCAGCACCCAAGCCGGTTTTACACCTGGGGAGCTGTTTTTT. Its protein product is CASTQAGFTPGELFF.

The J gene is TRBJ2-3, the V gene TRBV5-1; the match to TRBD1 covers 10 bases. Germline V gene lookup returns CDR1 SGHRS and CDR2 YFSETQ. V dropped 0 bases and J dropped 5; count of bases not matched to a gene: 3. There are 15 residues in the CDR3. For the CDR3, the DNA is TGCGCCAGCAGCTTGGGACAGGGGGCCGGAGATACGCAGTATTTT. Translation gives CASSLGQGAGDTQYF.

This chain links TRBV5-4 with TRBJ2-5, with 9 bases lining up with TRBD2. This CDR3 has 15 amino acids. Germline V gives CDR1 SGHNT, CDR2 YYREEE (reference sequence). V trimming: 4 bases; J trimming: 4 bases; junction bases outside the gene matches: 8. The DNA of the CDR3 is TGTGCCAGCAGCGTAAGCCTAGCGGGACGAGAGACCCAGTACTTC. Its protein product is CASSVSLAGRETQYF.

This chain joins TRBV6-1 and TRBJ2-7; no definite D call. V shed 4 bases and J shed 3 bases, with 7 bases lying between them. From germline, CDR1 is MNHNS and CDR2 SASEGT. CDR3 length equals 12 residues. Here the CDR3 DNA reads TGTGCCAGCAGTGGTGACCGCTACGAGCAGTACTTC. It translates to CASSGDRYEQYF.

This clone was picked up a small number of times. V gene TRBV7-9 combines with J gene TRBJ1-1, with a weak D call TRBD1 (5 bases). From germline, CDR1 is SEHNR and CDR2 FQNEAQ (reference sequence). This CDR3 spans 13 amino acids. The ends were cut back, 0 bases at V and 8 bases at J, with 10 bases in the middle. CDR3 DNA sequence: TGTGCCAGCAGCTTAGCGGGGGGATCGGAAGCTTTCTTT. Protein: CASSLAGGSEAFF.

V gene TRBV9 combines with J gene TRBJ2-1; D remains unclear. Trimming removed 2 bases at V and 0 bases at J, with 12 bases between. This CDR3 has 16 amino acids. CDR1 is SGDLS and CDR2 is YYNGEE in the germline V gene. The CDR3, as DNA: TGTGCCAGCAGCGTCCAGGTCGCCGGCTCCTACAATGAGCAGTTCTTC. This sequence encodes CASSVQVAGSYNEQFF.

The CDR3 bases are TGTGCCAGCACTAATCGACGGGGGAACTATGGCTACACCTTC. Translated, it gives CASTNRRGNYGYTF. The rearrangement joins TRBV6-5 to TRBJ1-2, with D possibly being TRBD1 (5 bases). This CDR3 has 14 residues. V was cut by 7 bases and J by 2 bases, with 14 bases left in between. Germline V lookup: CDR1 MNHEY, CDR2 SVGAGI.

The V gene is TRBV6-4, the J gene TRBJ1-1, with D hard to call. CDR3 length: 17 amino acids. Trimming left V 2 bases short and J 4 bases short, with 20 bases between. Germline CDR1 is MRHNA and CDR2 is SNTAGT. The CDR3 nucleotides read TGTGCCAGCAGTGACCTCGAAGGGCGAAGGGCGGGCACTGAAGCTTTCTTT. It codes for CASSDLEGRRAGTEAFF.

This clone was counted only a few times. The chain is built from TRBV7-9 and TRBJ2-1; perhaps TRBD2 as D (5 bases). This CDR3 is 15 amino acids long. V dropped 2 bases and J dropped 6 bases, with 14 bases sitting between them. CDR1 is SEHNR, CDR2 FQNEAQ, per germline (reference sequence). The CDR3 DNA follows: TGTGCCAGCAGCTTATATTTAGCGACTGGCAATGAGCAGTTCTTC. It specifies CASSLYLATGNEQFF.

The chain combines TRBV15 with TRBJ2-1; D gene uncertain. The CDR3 length is 13 residues. Germline V gene data show CDR1 as LNHNV and CDR2 as YYDKDF (reference sequence). The V end was cut by 5 bases, the J end by 8 bases, with 13 bases between. CDR3 sequence reads: CATSFGPQDEQFF. The CDR3 DNA is TGTGCCACCAGCTTCGGGCCGCAGGATGAGCAGTTCTTC.

The chain employs TRBV2 and TRBJ2-1, with 7 nucleotides matching TRBD1. The CDR3 length is 13 residues. CDR1 and CDR2 from the germline V gene are SNHLY and FYNNEI. The junction had 9 bases not matched to a gene; V was cut back by 8 bases and J by 8 bases. The CDR3 here is CASGTDLMDEQFF. CDR3 in DNA: TGTGCCAGCGGGACAGACCTTATGGATGAGCAGTTCTTC.

J is TRBJ2-3 and V is TRBV6-4; the match to TRBD2 covers 11 bases. The ends lost 3 bases at V and 6 bases at J; junction bases unmatched: 8. The germline gives CDR1 MRHNA, CDR2 SNTAGT. The CDR3 runs 16 residues. Written as DNA, the CDR3 is TGTGCCAGCAGTGAAAAGTTTGCTAGCGGGAGGGATACGCAGTATTTT. Its protein product is CASSEKFASGRDTQYF.

V gene TRBV10-3 combines with J gene TRBJ2-4; TRBD2 agrees at 9 bases. Germline CDR1 reads ENHRY; CDR2 reads SYGVKD. This CDR3 is built from 15 residues. Trimming took 8 bases from V and 7 from J; bases not matched to a gene: 12. CDR3 region: CAIGKDSGGRNIQYF. CDR3 DNA: TGTGCCATCGGAAAGGATAGCGGGGGAAGGAACATTCAGTACTTC.

The chain couples TRBV11-2 to TRBJ2-7; D remains ambiguous. Trimming cost V 1 base and J 1 base, with 14 bases left between them. This CDR3 is built from 16 residues. CDR1 and CDR2 from the germline V gene are SGHAT and FQNNGV. The CDR3 is CASSLARGSASYEQYF. For the CDR3, the DNA is TGTGCCAGCAGCTTAGCCCGCGGCTCCGCTTCCTACGAGCAGTACTTC.

Here the CDR3 DNA reads TGTGCCAGCAGCTTAGAAAGAGGGAGGGTCACTGAAGCTTTCTTT. Protein sequence: CASSLERGRVTEAFF. This chain joins TRBV11-3 and TRBJ1-1, with no clear D. Germline V CDR1 and CDR2: SGHNT, YENEEA. Trimming pared 0 bases from V and 4 bases from J, leaving 12 bases between. This CDR3 contains 15 residues.